This record concerns one T cell receptor beta chain sequence. This CDR3 comprises 15 residues. CDR1 SGHAT and CDR2 FQNNGV come from the germline V gene. Deletions cut 4 bases from V and 6 bases from J, with 18 bases between. The data originate from a study of T cell changes during pregnancy in multiple sclerosis. TCRdb keeps only in-frame clones here, not all; method: immunoSEQ multiplex PCR. This table holds some 41,000 clones, approximately 91% found once. J is TRBJ1-1 and V is TRBV11-2; D is possibly TRBD1 (6 bases). The specimen sequenced was PBMCs (not recorded whether the cells were cultured). The origin of this receptor is a female donor with multiple sclerosis, enrolled in a pregnancy study. The CDR3 loop is CASSSFGQSYAEAFF. CDR3 nucleotides: TGTGCCAGCAGCTCGTTCGGACAGAGCTACGCTGAAGCTTTCTTT.